The next 15 T cell receptor beta chains were all read from a single sample in a study of OX40 agonist ivuxolimab in advanced cancers. Produced via immunoSEQ multiplex PCR; TCRdb's table is partial and in-frame only. The data contain approximately 49,000 clones, 65% to 85% of them singletons. The sample in question was CD4+ or CD8+ T cells sorted from blood, obtained in a trial of the OX40 agonist ivuxolimab. The receptors were sampled from an adult with an advanced solid tumor such as melanoma, head and neck, liver or kidney cancer.

This sequence joins TRBV27 and TRBJ1-1, with 12 bases identical to TRBD1. The CDR3 sequence is 19 residues long. V dropped 6 bases and J dropped 3; count of bases not matched to a gene: 17. From germline, CDR1 is MNHEY and CDR2 SMNVEV (reference sequence). CDR3 nucleotide sequence: TGTGCCAGCAGCCTTAAGGGGAGGTGGGACAGGGGGCATGACACTGAAGCTTTCTTT. This sequence encodes CASSLKGRWDRGHDTEAFF.

The rearrangement joins TRBV10-3 to TRBJ1-1; D is unclear. The V end lost 2 bases, the J end lost 0 bases, and 7 bases lay between the germline ends. The CDR3 is made up of 14 amino acids. Germline CDR1 ENHRY, CDR2 SYGVKD. The CDR3 spells CAISEGAMNTEAFF. CDR3 bases: TGTGCCATCAGTGAGGGAGCTATGAACACTGAAGCTTTCTTT.

This chain joins TRBV7-9 and TRBJ2-5; D possibly corresponds to TRBD2 (8 bases). CDR1 is SEHNR, CDR2 FQNEAQ, per germline (reference sequence). The CDR3 contains 14 residues. V gave up 3 bases and J gave up 8 bases, with 16 bases separating them. In nucleotides, the CDR3 is TGTGCCAGCAGCTTCGGGAGGGGACAGTCCACCCAGTACTTC. This translates into CASSFGRGQSTQYF.

This chain joins TRBV5-8 and TRBJ2-7; D remains unclear. The CDR3 runs 11 residues. V was cut by 1 base and J by 9 bases, with 8 bases left in between. From germline, CDR1 is SGHTS and CDR2 YDEGEE. DNA for the CDR3: TGTGCCAGCAGCTTGCAGGTTGGGCAGTACTTC. It translates to CASSLQVGQYF.

Worth noting for this clone: Sequence at one end of the junction differs from germline and may be a read error. The CDR3 region is CASSLAGQDEQYF. The DNA for the CDR3 is TGTGCTAGCAGCTTAGCAGGCCAGGACGAGCAGTACTTC. V is TRBV7-7 and J is TRBJ2-7; D unresolved. Germline CDR1 reads SSHAT; CDR2 reads FNYEAQ (reference sequence). The CDR3 has 13 amino acids. Together with reference TRBV7-7 and TRBJ2-7, the CDR3 gives the full variable domain: GAGVSQSPRYKVTKRGQDVTLRCDPISSHATLYWYQQALGQGPEFLTYFNYEAQPDKSGLPSDRFSAERPEGSISTLTIQRTEQRDSAMYRCASSLAGQDEQYFGPGTRLTVT.

The rearrangement links TRBV5-1 to TRBJ2-1, with 10 positions matching TRBD2. The CDR3 consists of 14 residues. Germline V lookup: CDR1 SGHRS, CDR2 YFSETQ. Germline trimming cut 7 bases from V and 5 bases from J; bases unmatched to any gene: 6. The CDR3 nucleotides read TGCGCCAGCTACCAGCGGGGGGGCGACAATGAGCAGTTCTTC. Translating it yields CASYQRGGDNEQFF.

The DNA of the CDR3 is TGTGCCAGTAAGGGACCGGGCTACGAGCAGTACTTC. Protein: CASKGPGYEQYF. J is TRBJ2-7 and V is TRBV2; D is tentatively TRBD1 or TRBD2 (5 bases each). Germline CDR1 is SNHLY and CDR2 is FYNNEI. V was clipped by 9 bases and J by 3 bases, with 12 bases between them. This CDR3 has 12 amino acids. Combining the CDR3 with reference TRBV2 and TRBJ2-7 gives the whole variable domain EPEVTQTPSHQVTQMGQEVILRCVPISNHLYFYWYRQILGQKVEFLVSFYNNEISEKSEIFDDQFSVERPDGSNFTLKIRSTKLEDSAMYFCASKGPGYEQYFGPGTRLTVT.

This chain links TRBV5-1 with TRBJ2-3; D gene unclear. V was clipped by 0 bases and J by 2 bases, with 10 bases between them. This CDR3 has 15 amino acids. Per germline, CDR1 SGHRS and CDR2 YFSETQ. CDR3 DNA sequence: TGCGCCAGCAGCTTGGAGGACCCCCACACAGATACGCAGTATTTT. Its protein product is CASSLEDPHTDTQYF.

This clone was observed a handful of times. At one of its ends the junction is not consistent with the germline gene, which may arise from a read error. This chain uses TRBV7-7 with TRBJ2-1; D is unresolved. Germline V CDR1 and CDR2: SSHAT, FNYEAQ (reference sequence). The CDR3 totals 13 residues. The CDR3 DNA reads as TGTGCTAGCAGCTTGCGTCTGGGGAATGAGCAGTTCTTC. This gives the protein CASSLRLGNEQFF.

This chain links TRBV18 with TRBJ1-1; perhaps TRBD1 as D (5 bases). The germline gives CDR1 KGHSH, CDR2 LQKENI. V lost 2 bases to trimming and J lost 5 bases, with 9 bases between them. The CDR3 is made up of 13 amino acids. CDR3: CASSPLGGTEAFF. The CDR3 coding sequence is TGTGCCAGCTCACCATTGGGGGGAACTGAAGCTTTCTTT. Looking up the rest from reference TRBV18 and TRBJ1-1 gives the full variable domain: NAGVMQNPRHLVRRRGQEARLRCSPMKGHSHVYWYRQLPEEGLKFMVYLQKENIIDESGMPKERFSAEFPKEGPSILRIQQVVRGDSAAYFCASSPLGGTEAFFGQGTRLTVV.

The chain couples TRBV19 to TRBJ1-5; possibly TRBD1 for D (5 bases). The CDR3 runs to 15 residues. Trimming removed 6 bases from V and 7 bases from J, with 19 bases in between. Germline CDR1 and CDR2: LNHDA and SQIVND (reference sequence). The CDR3: CASSRTAGRQQPQHF. DNA of the CDR3: TGTGCCAGTAGCCGGACGGCCGGGAGACAGCAGCCCCAGCATTTT.

The V gene is TRBV9, the J gene TRBJ2-5; 13 bases map to TRBD2. The germline V gene encodes CDR1 SGDLS and CDR2 YYNGEE. With 0 bases clipped from V and 5 bases from J, the junction kept 1 base outside the gene matches. The CDR3 runs 15 residues. In DNA form, the CDR3 reads TGTGCCAGCAGCGTAGCGGGACTAGCGGGGGAGACCCAGTACTTC. This encodes CASSVAGLAGETQYF.

The V call is TRBV19, the J call TRBJ2-7; D is possibly TRBD1 or TRBD2 (5 bases each). Germline CDR1 LNHDA, CDR2 SQIVND (reference sequence). V was cut by 8 bases and J by 3 bases, with 8 bases left in between. There are 11 residues in the CDR3. The CDR3 sequence is CASGGFYEQYF. In DNA form, the CDR3 reads TGTGCCAGTGGGGGATTCTACGAGCAGTACTTC.

The chain combines TRBV5-6 with TRBJ2-5; a possible D gene is TRBD2 (5 bases). The germline V gene encodes CDR1 SGHDT and CDR2 YYEEEE. The CDR3 contains 14 residues. V was shortened by 4 bases and J by 1 base, with 11 bases between the two germline ends. The CDR3 region has the DNA TGTGCCAGCAGCGGACTCGGACTCCAAGAGACCCAGTACTTC. Amino acids: CASSGLGLQETQYF.

The chain combines TRBV7-3 with TRBJ2-7; TRBD2 aligns across 14 bases. From germline, CDR1 is SGHTA and CDR2 FQGTGA. The CDR3 is 14 amino acids. V dropped 5 bases and J dropped 5; count of bases not matched to a gene: 2. CDR3 protein: CASSPGLAGDEQYF. CDR3 in DNA: TGTGCCAGCAGCCCGGGACTAGCGGGGGACGAGCAGTACTTC.